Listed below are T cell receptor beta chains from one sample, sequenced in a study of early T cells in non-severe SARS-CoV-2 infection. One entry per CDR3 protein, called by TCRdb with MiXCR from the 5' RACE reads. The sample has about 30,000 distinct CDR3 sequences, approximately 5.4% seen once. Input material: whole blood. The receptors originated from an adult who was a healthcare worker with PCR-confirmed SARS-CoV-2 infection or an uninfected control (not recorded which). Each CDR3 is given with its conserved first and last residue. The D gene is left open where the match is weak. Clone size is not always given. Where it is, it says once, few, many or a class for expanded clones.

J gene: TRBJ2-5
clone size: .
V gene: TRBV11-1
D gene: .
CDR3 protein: CASSFSYETQYF
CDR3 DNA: TGTGCCAGCAGCTTTAGTTATGAGACCCAGTACTTC

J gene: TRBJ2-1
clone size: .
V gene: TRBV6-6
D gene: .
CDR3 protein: CASSYSNSVWQFF
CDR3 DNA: TGTGCCAGCAGTTACAGTAACTCGGTTTGGCAGTTCTTC

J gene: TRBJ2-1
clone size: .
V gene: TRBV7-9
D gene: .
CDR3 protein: CASSLGGLYNEQFF
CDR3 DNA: TGTGCCAGCAGCTTAGGCGGTCTCTACAATGAGCAGTTCTTC

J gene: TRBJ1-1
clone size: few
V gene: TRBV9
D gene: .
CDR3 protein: CASSGGHLGNTEAFF
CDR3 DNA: TGTGCCAGCAGCGGTGGACATCTTGGGAACACTGAAGCTTTCTTT

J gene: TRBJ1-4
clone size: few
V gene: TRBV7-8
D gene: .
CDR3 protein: CASSSTENNEKLFF
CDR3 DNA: TGTGCCAGCAGCTCGACAGAGAATAATGAAAAACTGTTTTTT

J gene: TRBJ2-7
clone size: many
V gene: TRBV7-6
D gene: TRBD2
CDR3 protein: CASSLGAGVSYEQYF
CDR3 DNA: TGTGCCAGCAGCTTAGGTGCGGGGGTCTCCTACGAGCAGTACTTC

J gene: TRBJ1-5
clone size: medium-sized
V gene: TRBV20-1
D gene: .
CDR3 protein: CSAREPTGSNQPQHF
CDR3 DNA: TGCAGTGCTAGAGAGCCGACGGGTAGCAATCAGCCCCAGCATTTT

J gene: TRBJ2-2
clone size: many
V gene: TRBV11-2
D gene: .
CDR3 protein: CASSLLSGELFF
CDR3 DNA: TGTGCCAGCAGCTTACTAAGCGGGGAGCTGTTTTTT

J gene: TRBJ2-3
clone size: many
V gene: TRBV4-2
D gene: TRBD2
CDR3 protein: CASSQDSTSRDTQYF
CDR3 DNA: TGTGCCAGCAGCCAAGATTCGACTAGCAGAGATACGCAGTATTTT

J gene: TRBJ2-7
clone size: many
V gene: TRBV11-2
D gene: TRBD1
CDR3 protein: CASSASGTDYEQYF
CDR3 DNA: TGTGCCAGCAGCGCCTCCGGGACAGATTACGAGCAGTACTTC

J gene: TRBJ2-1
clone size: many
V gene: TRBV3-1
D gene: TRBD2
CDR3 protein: CASSQQGPSGGDEQFF
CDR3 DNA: TGTGCCAGCAGCCAACAGGGGCCTAGCGGGGGTGATGAGCAGTTCTTC

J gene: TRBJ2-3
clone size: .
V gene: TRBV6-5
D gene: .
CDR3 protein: CASSTRDTQYF
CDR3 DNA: TGTGCCAGCAGTACGCGGGATACGCAGTATTTT

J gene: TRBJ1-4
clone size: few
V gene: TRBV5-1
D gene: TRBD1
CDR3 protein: CASSSRQGGGKLFF
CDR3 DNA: TGCGCCAGCAGCTCCCGACAGGGAGGAGGAAAACTGTTTTTT

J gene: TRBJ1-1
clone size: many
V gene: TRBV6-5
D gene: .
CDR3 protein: CASSDEVFTEAFF
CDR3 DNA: TGTGCCAGCAGTGACGAGGTGTTCACTGAAGCTTTCTTT

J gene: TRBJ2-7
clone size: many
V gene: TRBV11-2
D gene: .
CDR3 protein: CASSLEWAEQYF
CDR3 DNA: TGTGCCAGCAGCTTAGAGTGGGCCGAGCAGTACTTC

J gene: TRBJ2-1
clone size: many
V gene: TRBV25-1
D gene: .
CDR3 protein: CASKEGGSHNEQFF
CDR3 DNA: TGTGCCAGTAAGGAGGGGGGAAGTCACAATGAGCAGTTCTTC

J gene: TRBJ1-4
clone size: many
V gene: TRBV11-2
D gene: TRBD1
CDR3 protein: CASSGRDRAFEKLFF
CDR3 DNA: TGTGCCAGCAGCGGAAGGGACAGGGCCTTTGAAAAACTGTTTTTT

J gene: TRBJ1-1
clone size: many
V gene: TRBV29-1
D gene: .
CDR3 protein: CSVGSNTEAFF
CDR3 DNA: TGCAGCGTGGGATCGAACACTGAAGCTTTCTTT

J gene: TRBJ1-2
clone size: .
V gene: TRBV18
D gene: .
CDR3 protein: CASSPRTRGGFPYGYTF
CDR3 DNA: TGTGCCAGCTCACCGAGGACCAGGGGCGGTTTTCCCTATGGCTACACCTTC

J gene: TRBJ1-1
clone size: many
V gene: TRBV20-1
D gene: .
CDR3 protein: CSARVGTEAFF
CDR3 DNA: TGCAGTGCTAGAGTTGGAACTGAAGCTTTCTTT

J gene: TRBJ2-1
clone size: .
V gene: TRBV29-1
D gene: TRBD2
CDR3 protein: CSVDPSGIYNEQFF
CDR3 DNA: TGCAGCGTTGATCCTAGCGGGATTTACAATGAGCAGTTCTTC

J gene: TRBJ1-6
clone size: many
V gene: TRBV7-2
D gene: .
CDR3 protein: CASSFQKAENSPLHF
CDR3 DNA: TGTGCCAGCAGCTTCCAGAAGGCGGAAAATTCACCCCTCCACTTT

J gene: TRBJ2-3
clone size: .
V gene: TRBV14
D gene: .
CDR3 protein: CASSQFEDTQYF
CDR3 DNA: TGTGCCAGCAGCCAATTTGAAGATACGCAGTATTTT

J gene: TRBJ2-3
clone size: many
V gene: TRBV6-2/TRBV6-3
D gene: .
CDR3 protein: CASNEEARMSTDTQYF
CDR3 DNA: TGTGCCAGCAACGAGGAAGCGAGAATGAGCACAGATACGCAGTATTTT

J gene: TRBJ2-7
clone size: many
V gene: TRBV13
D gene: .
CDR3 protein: CASSLAQATEQYF
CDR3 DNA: TGTGCCAGCAGCTTGGCACAGGCCACAGAGCAGTACTTC

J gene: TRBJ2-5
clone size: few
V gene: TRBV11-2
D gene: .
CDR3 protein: CASSLVSSEQETQYF
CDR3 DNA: TGTGCCAGCAGCTTAGTGTCTAGCGAACAAGAGACCCAGTACTTC

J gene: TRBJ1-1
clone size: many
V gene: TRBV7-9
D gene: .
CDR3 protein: CASSLAGSNTEAFF
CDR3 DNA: TGTGCCAGCAGCTTGGCGGGGTCGAACACTGAAGCTTTCTTT

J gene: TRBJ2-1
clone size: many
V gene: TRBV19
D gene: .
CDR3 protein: CASTTVLGGIADEQFF
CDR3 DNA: TGTGCCAGTACCACCGTGTTAGGGGGGATAGCGGATGAGCAGTTCTTC

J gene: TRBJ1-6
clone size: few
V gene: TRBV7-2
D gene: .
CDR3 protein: CASSSQSRGYNSPLHF
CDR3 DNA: TGTGCCAGCAGCTCTCAATCCAGGGGTTATAATTCACCCCTCCACTTT

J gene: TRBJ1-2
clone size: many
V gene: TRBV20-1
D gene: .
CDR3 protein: CSARDSGVYGYTF
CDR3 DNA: TGCAGTGCTAGAGATTCAGGGGTCTATGGCTACACCTTC

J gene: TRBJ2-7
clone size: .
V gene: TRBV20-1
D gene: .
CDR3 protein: CSAIYGEQYF
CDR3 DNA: TGCAGTGCTATCTACGGCGAGCAGTACTTC

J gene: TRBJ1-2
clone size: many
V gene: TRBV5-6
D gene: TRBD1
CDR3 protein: CASSSGLGQFYGYTF
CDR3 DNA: TGTGCCAGCAGCTCAGGGTTGGGACAGTTCTATGGCTACACCTTC

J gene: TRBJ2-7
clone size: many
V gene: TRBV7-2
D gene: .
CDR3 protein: CASSLGRFRNEQYF
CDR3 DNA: TGTGCCAGCAGCTTGGGTCGGTTTCGGAACGAGCAGTACTTC

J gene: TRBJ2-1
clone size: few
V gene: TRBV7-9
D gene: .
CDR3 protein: CASSPRNPTPTMSANEQFF
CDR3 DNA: TGTGCCAGCAGCCCCCGAAATCCCACCCCTACTATGTCCGCCAATGAGCAGTTCTTC

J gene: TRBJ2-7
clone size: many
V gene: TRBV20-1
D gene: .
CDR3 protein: CSAGSSQSYEQYF
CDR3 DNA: TGCAGTGCAGGGAGTTCCCAATCCTACGAGCAGTACTTC

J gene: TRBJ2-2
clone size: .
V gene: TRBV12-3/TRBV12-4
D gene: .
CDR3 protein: CASSSRTGELFF
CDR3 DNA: TGTGCCAGCAGTTCCCGAACCGGGGAGCTGTTTTTT

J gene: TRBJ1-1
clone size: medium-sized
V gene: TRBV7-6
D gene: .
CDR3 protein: CASSKSRNTEAFF
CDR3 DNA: TGTGCCAGCAGCAAATCCCGGAACACTGAAGCTTTCTTT

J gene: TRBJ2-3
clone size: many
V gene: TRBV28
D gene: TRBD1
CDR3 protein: CASRPTGADTQYF
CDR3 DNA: TGTGCCAGCAGACCGACAGGGGCAGATACGCAGTATTTT

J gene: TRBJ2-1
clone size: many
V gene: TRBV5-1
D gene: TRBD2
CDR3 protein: CASSTSGTGLGLAGGNEQFF
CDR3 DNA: TGCGCCAGCAGCACCTCCGGGACAGGGCTCGGACTAGCGGGAGGGAATGAGCAGTTCTTC

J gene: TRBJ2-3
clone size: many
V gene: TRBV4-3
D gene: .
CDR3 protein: CASSQAGVADTQYF
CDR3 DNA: TGCGCCAGCAGCCAAGCGGGAGTAGCAGATACGCAGTATTTT

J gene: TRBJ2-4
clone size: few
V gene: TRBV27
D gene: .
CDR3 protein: CASSPHESAKNIQYF
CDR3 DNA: TGTGCCAGCAGTCCCCACGAATCGGCCAAAAACATTCAGTACTTC

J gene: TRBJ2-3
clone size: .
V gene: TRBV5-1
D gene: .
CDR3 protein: CASSSFQESVWYF
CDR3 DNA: TGCGCCAGCAGCTCTTTTCAGGAATCGGTGTGGTATTTT

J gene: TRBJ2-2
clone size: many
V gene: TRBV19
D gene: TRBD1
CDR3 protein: CASSRQGDTGELFF
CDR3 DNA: TGTGCCAGTAGCAGACAGGGGGACACCGGGGAGCTGTTTTTT

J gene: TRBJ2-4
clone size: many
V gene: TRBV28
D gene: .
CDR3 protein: CASSFGPRDTGKNIQYF
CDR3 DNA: TGTGCCAGCAGTTTCGGTCCCAGGGATACGGGCAAAAACATTCAGTACTTC

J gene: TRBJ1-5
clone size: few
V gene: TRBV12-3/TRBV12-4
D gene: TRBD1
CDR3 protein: CASRADRQGASNQPQHF
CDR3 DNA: TGTGCCAGCAGAGCCGACCGACAGGGGGCAAGCAATCAGCCCCAGCATTTT

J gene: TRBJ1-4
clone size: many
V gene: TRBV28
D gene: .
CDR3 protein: CASSFEQGTNEKLFF
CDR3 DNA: TGTGCCAGCAGTTTTGAACAGGGAACTAATGAAAAACTGTTTTTT

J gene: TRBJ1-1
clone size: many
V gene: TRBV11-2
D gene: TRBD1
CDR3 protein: CASSLTGLNTEAFF
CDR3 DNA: TGTGCCAGCAGCTTGACAGGGCTGAACACTGAAGCTTTCTTT

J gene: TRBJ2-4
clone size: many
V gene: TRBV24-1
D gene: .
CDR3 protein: CATSASVVENIQYF
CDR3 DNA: TGTGCCACCAGCGCGTCTGTAGTCGAAAACATTCAGTACTTC

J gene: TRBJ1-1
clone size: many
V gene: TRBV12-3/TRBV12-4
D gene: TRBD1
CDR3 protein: CASSHLTGVTEAFF
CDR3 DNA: TGTGCCAGCAGCCACCTGACAGGGGTCACTGAAGCTTTCTTT

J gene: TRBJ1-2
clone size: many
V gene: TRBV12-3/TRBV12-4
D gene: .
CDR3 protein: CASSLTGNYGYTF
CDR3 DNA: TGTGCCAGCAGTTTAACCGGGAACTATGGCTACACCTTC

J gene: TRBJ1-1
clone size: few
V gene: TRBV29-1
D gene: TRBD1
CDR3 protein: CSVGQGAGVAFF
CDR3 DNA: TGCAGCGTGGGACAGGGGGCGGGAGTAGCTTTCTTT

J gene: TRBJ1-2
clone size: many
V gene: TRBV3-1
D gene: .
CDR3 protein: CASSRINTGNYGYTF
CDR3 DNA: TGTGCCAGCAGCCGGATCAATACAGGGAACTATGGCTACACCTTC